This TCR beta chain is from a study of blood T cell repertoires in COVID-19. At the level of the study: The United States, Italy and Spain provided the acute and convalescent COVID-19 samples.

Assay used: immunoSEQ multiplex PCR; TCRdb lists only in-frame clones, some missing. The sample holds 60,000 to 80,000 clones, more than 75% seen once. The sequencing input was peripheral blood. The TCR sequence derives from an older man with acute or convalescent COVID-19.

DNA for the CDR3: TGTGCCAGCAGCGTAGACGTTAGCTCCTACAATGAGCAGTTCTTC. It specifies CASSVDVSSYNEQFF. The chain employs TRBV9 and TRBJ2-1; D remains unclear. The V end lost 0 bases, the J end lost 0 bases, and 7 bases lay between the germline ends. Germline V gives CDR1 SGDLS, CDR2 YYNGEE. The CDR3 length is 15 residues.